Shown below are 29 T cell receptor beta chains from a single sample sequenced in a study of cytomegalovirus exposure and HLA in healthy donors. A multiplex PCR was run with 60 Vbeta primers and 13 Jbeta primers. Clones were read by immunoSEQ multiplex PCR, and TCRdb kept only the in-frame ones, dropping some. The sample includes 70,000 to 100,000 clones, over 60% of them seen just once. The sequencing sample was made of PBMCs. These receptors originate from a woman aged 45 to 65 in good health and CMV-seropositive.

The gene calls are TRBV5-4 and TRBJ2-3, with 8 bases aligning to TRBD1. Trimming removed 6 bases from V and 9 bases from J; junction bases left unmatched: 9. The CDR3 loop spans 13 amino acids. Germline V gives CDR1 SGHNT, CDR2 YYREEE (reference sequence). The CDR3 spells CASTFDRGHTQYF. For the CDR3, the DNA is TGTGCCAGCACCTTCGACAGGGGACACACGCAGTATTTT.

This clone appeared a single time. The J gene is TRBJ1-5, the V gene TRBV6-5; possibly TRBD1 for D (6 bases). Per the germline V gene, CDR1 is MNHEY and CDR2 is SVGAGI. The V and J ends lost 4 bases and 3 bases respectively, with 13 bases between them. CDR3 length equals 15 residues. CDR3 coding DNA: TGTGCCAGCAGTTCCGTCCGGGACAACAATCAGCCCCAGCATTTT. Translating it yields CASSSVRDNNQPQHF.

This clone was seen more than once but under ten times. This chain uses TRBV16 with TRBJ1-1; D uncertain. V shed 1 base and J shed 6 bases, with 6 bases lying between them. The CDR3 covers 12 residues. CDR1 KGHSY and CDR2 FQNENV come from the germline V gene. The DNA for the CDR3 is TGTGCCAGCAGCCAATTTGGGCCTGAAGCTTTCTTT. It translates to CASSQFGPEAFF.

CDR3 protein: CAWSAGEGYRAFF. CDR3 in DNA: TGTGCCTGGAGTGCGGGGGAGGGTTATCGAGCTTTCTTT. V and J are TRBV30 and TRBJ1-1, with D possibly being TRBD1 (5 bases). Germline CDR1 reads GTSNPN; CDR2 reads SVGIG (reference sequence). The CDR3 loop spans 13 amino acids. V lost 1 base and J lost 10, with 16 bases in between.

The table lists this clone with a few counts. The chain employs TRBV30 and TRBJ1-3; TRBD1 agrees at 9 bases. Per the germline V gene, CDR1 is GTSNPN and CDR2 is SVGIG (reference sequence). The J segment lost 2 bases and the V segment lost 3 bases, leaving 5 bases of the junction unmatched. The CDR3 spans 15 residues. DNA for the CDR3: TGTGCCTGGAGCGACACAGGGGGCACTGGAAACACCATATATTTT. Translation gives CAWSDTGGTGNTIYF.

The chain couples TRBV7-2 to TRBJ2-4; TRBD2 agrees at 12 bases. The CDR3 sequence is 13 residues long. The trim removed 8 bases at V and 7 bases at J, leaving 3 bases unmatched. The germline gives CDR1 SGHTA, CDR2 FQGNSA. CDR3 in DNA: TGTGCCAGCTCGGGGACTAGCGGGAACATTCAGTACTTC. Amino acid sequence: CASSGTSGNIQYF.

The chain is built from TRBV27 and TRBJ2-7, with D tentatively TRBD2 (5 bases). CDR1 and CDR2 (germline): MNHEY, SMNVEV (reference sequence). The CDR3 has 15 residues. Trimming shortened V by 5 bases and J by 6 bases, and 20 bases separated the two germline ends. CDR3 sequence reads: CASSPLLGWAGEQYF. The CDR3 DNA is TGTGCCAGCAGTCCCCTTTTAGGCTGGGCGGGCGAGCAGTACTTC.

The chain employs TRBV7-8 and TRBJ2-7, with 10 nucleotides matching TRBD1. Germline assignment: CDR1 SGHVS and CDR2 FQNEAQ. CDR3 length: 14 residues. V dropped 5 bases and J dropped 2; count of bases not matched to a gene: 3. CDR3 loop: CASSQGQGAYEQYF. CDR3 nucleotides: TGTGCCAGCAGCCAAGGACAGGGGGCCTACGAGCAGTACTTC. The full variable domain, rest sourced from reference TRBV7-8 and TRBJ2-7, is GAGVSQSPRYKVAKRGQDVALRCDPISGHVSLFWYQQALGQGPEFLTYFQNEAQLDKSGLPSDRFFAERPEGSVSTLKIQRTQQEDSAVYLCASSQGQGAYEQYFGPGTRLTVT.

This clone has only a few counts. This chain uses TRBV7-3 with TRBJ2-3, with D maybe TRBD2 (7 bases). The CDR3 extends over 14 amino acids. CDR1 and CDR2 from the germline V gene are SGHTA and FQGTGA. Trimming shortened V by 5 bases and J by 6 bases, and 15 bases separated the two germline ends. The CDR3 protein is CASSVRAGADTQYF. As DNA, the CDR3 is TGTGCCAGCAGCGTCCGGGCGGGGGCGGATACGCAGTATTTT.

Only a few counts were recorded for this clone. As DNA, the CDR3 is TGTGCCTGGAGCGCCGGGACTGGGTATAATTCACCCCTCCACTTT. Its protein is CAWSAGTGYNSPLHF. V is TRBV30 and J is TRBJ1-6; D might be TRBD1 (5 bases). CDR1 is GTSNPN, CDR2 SVGIG, per germline (reference sequence). Trimming stripped 3 bases from V and 4 bases from J, with 13 bases between. The CDR3 spans 15 residues.

The rearrangement uses TRBV6-5 and TRBJ1-2; D unclear. The germline V gene has CDR1 MNHEY and CDR2 SVGAGI. V was shortened by 2 bases and J by 3 bases, with 7 bases between the two germline ends. The CDR3 is made up of 13 amino acids. For the CDR3, the DNA is TGTGCCAGCAGTTACGGTCCGGACTATGGCTACACCTTC. Its translation is CASSYGPDYGYTF.

The table lists this clone with a few counts. J is TRBJ2-7 and V is TRBV2; TRBD2 might be the D (6 bases). This CDR3 region has 19 residues. V was cut by 2 bases and J by 0 bases, with 23 bases left in between. CDR1 SNHLY and CDR2 FYNNEI come from the germline V gene. The CDR3, as DNA: TGTGCCAGCAGTGAAATCCCCCCCTGGGGGGAGGCCCTCTCCTACGAGCAGTACTTC. This sequence encodes CASSEIPPWGEALSYEQYF.

The chain links TRBV18 to TRBJ1-1, with D uncertain. The germline gives CDR1 KGHSH, CDR2 LQKENI. The CDR3 has 15 amino acids. Trimming removed 2 bases from V and 3 bases from J, with 13 bases in between. The CDR3, as DNA: TGTGCCAGCTCACCAGAGTCAATGCGAGACACTGAAGCTTTCTTT. Its translation is CASSPESMRDTEAFF.

The V gene is TRBV18, the J gene TRBJ2-2; 7 nucleotides agree with TRBD1. The CDR3 spans 14 residues. V lost 2 bases to trimming and J lost 6 bases; unmatched junction nucleotides: 3. Germline assignment: CDR1 KGHSH and CDR2 LQKENI. The CDR3 DNA reads as TGTGCCAGCTCACCAAGCCAGGGGGCCGGGGAGCTGTTTTTT. It translates to CASSPSQGAGELFF. Together with reference TRBV18 and TRBJ2-2, the CDR3 gives the full variable domain: NAGVMQNPRHLVRRRGQEARLRCSPMKGHSHVYWYRQLPEEGLKFMVYLQKENIIDESGMPKERFSAEFPKEGPSILRIQQVVRGDSAAYFCASSPSQGAGELFFGEGSRLTVL.

The chain joins TRBV7-9 to TRBJ2-4; D perhaps matches TRBD2 (6 bases). This CDR3 spans 17 amino acids. V shed 5 bases and J shed 1 base, with 18 bases lying between them. Germline CDR1 is SEHNR and CDR2 is FQNEAQ (reference sequence). CDR3 DNA: TGTGCCAGCAGCCCCCCGGAGGGGAGAGAGGCCAAAAACATTCAGTACTTC. It codes for CASSPPEGREAKNIQYF.

The chain combines TRBV5-6 with TRBJ2-7; D gene uncertain. The CDR3 totals 15 residues. The germline V gene has CDR1 SGHDT and CDR2 YYEEEE. Trimming stripped 1 base from V and 0 bases from J, with 11 bases between. The CDR3: CASSLNPRYSYEQYF. The CDR3 DNA is TGTGCCAGCAGCTTGAACCCGCGATACTCCTACGAGCAGTACTTC.

This rearrangement joins TRBV28 to TRBJ1-5; no definite D call. CDR1 and CDR2 (germline): MDHEN, SYDVKM. The CDR3 has 16 amino acids. V dropped 5 bases and J dropped 2 bases, with 16 bases sitting between them. The DNA of the CDR3 is TGTGCCAGCAGTCCCCCCGAGGATTGGGGCAATCAGCCCCAGCATTTT. This gives the protein CASSPPEDWGNQPQHF.

The chain joins TRBV7-8 to TRBJ2-7; possible D gene TRBD2, 6 bases. The CDR3 runs 14 residues. The V end lost 5 bases, the J end lost 3 bases, and 14 bases lay between the germline ends. CDR1 is SGHVS and CDR2 is FQNEAQ in the germline V gene. CDR3 sequence reads: CASSPRGTHYEQYF. The DNA of the CDR3 is TGTGCCAGCAGCCCCCGGGGGACCCACTACGAGCAGTACTTC.

This chain uses TRBV5-4 with TRBJ2-1; TRBD1 is a possible D gene (6 bases). Germline values: CDR1 SGHNT, CDR2 YYREEE (reference sequence). The CDR3 covers 14 residues. V was clipped by 5 bases and J by 14 bases, with 23 bases between them. In nucleotides, the CDR3 is TGTGCCAGCAGTAGGGAGTCGGTGACAGGTAATAAGTTCTTC. Protein product: CASSRESVTGNKFF.

The V gene is TRBV11-2, the J gene TRBJ2-1; 9 nucleotides agree with TRBD2. The J segment lost 4 bases and the V segment lost 0 bases, leaving 4 bases of the junction unmatched. CDR1 SGHAT and CDR2 FQNNGV come from the germline V gene. This CDR3 has 16 residues. Here the CDR3 DNA reads TGTGCCAGCAGCTTAGAAGGGCTAGCGGGATACAATGAGCAGTTCTTC. It codes for CASSLEGLAGYNEQFF.

The chain recombines TRBV19 with TRBJ2-3, with unresolved D. The CDR3 covers 12 residues. V was shortened by 6 bases and J by 0 bases, with 4 bases between the two germline ends. Germline V CDR1 and CDR2: LNHDA, SQIVND (reference sequence). Written as DNA, the CDR3 is TGTGCCAGTAGCCTAAGCACAGATACGCAGTATTTT. This sequence encodes CASSLSTDTQYF.

The rearrangement uses TRBV5-1 and TRBJ2-5; 9 bases match TRBD1. This CDR3 region has 16 residues. V lost 4 bases and J lost 5; bases outside the gene matches: 12. Germline assignment: CDR1 SGHRS and CDR2 YFSETQ. In DNA, the CDR3 is TGCGCCAGCAGCCGCCCACCCGACGGGACAGGGGAGACCCAGTACTTC. It codes for CASSRPPDGTGETQYF. Filled out from reference TRBV5-1 and TRBJ2-5, the complete variable domain reads KAGVTQTPRYLIKTRGQQVTLSCSPISGHRSVSWYQQTPGQGLQFLFEYFSETQRNKGNFPGRFSGRQFSNSRSEMNVSTLELGDSALYLCASSRPPDGTGETQYFGPGTRLLVL.

V is TRBV7-8 and J is TRBJ1-5; 8 bases align to TRBD1. Germline trimming cut 5 bases from V and 5 bases from J; bases unmatched to any gene: 11. The CDR3 runs to 16 residues. The germline V gene has CDR1 SGHVS and CDR2 FQNEAQ. CDR3 in DNA: TGTGCCAGCAGCAAACAGAGGGACAGGTGGGATCAGCCCCAGCATTTT. Amino acid sequence: CASSKQRDRWDQPQHF.

This sequence joins TRBV9 and TRBJ2-2; D may be TRBD1 (6 bases). The CDR3 is made up of 15 amino acids. Germline V CDR1 and CDR2: SGDLS, YYNGEE. Trimming took off 3 bases at V and 5 bases at J, with 14 bases between the two ends. CDR3 DNA sequence: TGTGCCAGCAGCGCACAGGGAATGGGAACCGGGGAGCTGTTTTTT. Protein: CASSAQGMGTGELFF.

V is TRBV4-1 and J is TRBJ1-1; maybe TRBD1 (5 bases). Trimming took off 6 bases at V and 2 bases at J, with 10 bases between the two ends. Germline CDR1 and CDR2: MGHRA and YSYEKL. The CDR3 spans 13 residues. The CDR3 region has the DNA TGCGCCAGCAGGTTGACAGAAAACACTGAAGCTTTCTTT. It is translated as CASRLTENTEAFF.

The chain carries TRBV13 and TRBJ2-3, with unresolved D. V was cut by 0 bases and J by 11 bases, with 15 bases left in between. The germline gives CDR1 PRHDT, CDR2 FYEKMQ (reference sequence). This CDR3 is built from 14 residues. In DNA form, the CDR3 reads TGTGCCAGCAGCTTAGGGCAGTCCCCTTCTCTGCAGTATTTT. It translates to CASSLGQSPSLQYF.

V is TRBV4-1 and J is TRBJ2-1; no firm D call. V lost 1 base to trimming and J lost 0 bases, with 7 bases between them. Germline values: CDR1 MGHRA, CDR2 YSYEKL. This CDR3 is 15 amino acids long. The CDR3 loop reads CASSQGWSSYNEQFF. The DNA of the CDR3 is TGCGCCAGCAGCCAAGGGTGGAGCTCCTACAATGAGCAGTTCTTC.

This clone was counted between two and nine times. The chain has TRBV5-1 and TRBJ2-5; TRBD2 matches 14 bases. The CDR3 runs 16 residues. The germline V gene encodes CDR1 SGHRS and CDR2 YFSETQ. J gave up 4 bases and V 2 bases, and 4 bases lay outside the gene matches. This chain's CDR3 is CASSFAGTSGGETQYF. Here the CDR3 DNA reads TGCGCCAGCAGCTTCGCTGGGACTAGCGGGGGAGAGACCCAGTACTTC.

The table lists this clone with a few counts. The CDR3 DNA sequence: TGCAGCGGTGCCCCCAGGGGGCAGGGCACTGAAGCTTTCTTT. It encodes CSGAPRGQGTEAFF. The genes are TRBV29-1 and TRBJ1-1; 8 nucleotides line up with TRBD1. Germline lookup yields CDR1 SQVTM and CDR2 ANQGSEA. This CDR3 is 14 amino acids long. V was pared by 7 bases and J by 4 bases, with 11 bases of the junction left unmatched.